This T cell receptor beta chain was recorded in a study of shared clonotypes between healthy human individuals. Study outcomes and limitations: The genetic and exposure-history diversity represented was limited by few donors.

Each of the donors was a healthy adult who was HIV-negative and had not had a recent acute infection or vaccination. Original data processing: Junction-only sequences without quality scores were provided by ImmunoSEQ, so filtering was different. The repertoire was sequenced with immunoSEQ multiplex PCR; TCRdb's copy has only in-frame clones and lacks some. V and J calls and clone size come straight from that table; D and trimming were deduced from the DNA. The sample carries 450,000 to 500,000 clones, less than 80% recorded once. This CDR3 region has 15 residues. V lost 2 bases and J lost 4, with 14 bases in between. The germline V gene has CDR1 SGHTA and CDR2 FQGNSA. This clone appeared a few times. Its antigen is undetermined.

The V gene is TRBV7-2, the J gene TRBJ2-5, with D possibly being TRBD2 (7 bases). Specimen: PBMCs. The origin of this receptor is a woman aged 40-49 years in good health. Some clones in this sample may be carry-over from other donors' samples. In DNA, the CDR3 is TGTGCCAGCAGCTTATTAAGGGGGAGGGGAGAGACCCAGTACTTC. Translating gives CASSLLRGRGETQYF. Full variable domain (rest looked up from reference TRBV7-2 and TRBJ2-5): GAGVSQSPSNKVTEKGKDVELRCDPISGHTALYWYRQSLGQGLEFLIYFQGNSAPDKSGLPSDRFSAERTGGSVSTLTIQRTQQEDSAVYLCASSLLRGRGETQYFGPGTRLLVL.